The 4 T cell receptor beta chains presented below share a single source sample, sequenced in a study of cytomegalovirus exposure and HLA in healthy donors. Researchers ran the PCR with 60 Vbeta and 13 Jbeta primers. Assay used: immunoSEQ multiplex PCR; TCRdb lists only in-frame clones, some missing. Among about 130,000 clones listed, about 73% were seen once. Sequencing was performed on PBMCs. These receptor sequences come from a human donor in good health.

This sequence joins TRBV4-3 and TRBJ2-2, with 9 bases aligning to TRBD1. The V gene's germline CDR1 is LGHNA and CDR2 YSLEER. The V segment lost 0 bases and the J segment 5 bases; nucleotides outside the gene matches: 10. The CDR3 has 18 amino acids. The CDR3 is CASSQDPLGQGRTGELFF. The CDR3 DNA sequence: TGCGCCAGCAGCCAAGATCCCCTCGGACAGGGGAGAACCGGGGAGCTGTTTTTT.

This chain links TRBV4-3 with TRBJ1-4, with a possible D match to TRBD1 (6 bases). CDR1 LGHNA and CDR2 YSLEER come from the germline V gene. CDR3 length equals 13 residues. V dropped 0 bases and J dropped 11 bases, with 10 bases sitting between them. CDR3 loop: CASSQDRGLKLFF. The CDR3 region has the DNA TGCGCCAGCAGCCAAGACAGGGGTTTGAAACTGTTTTTT.

V is TRBV6-1 and J is TRBJ2-3, with TRBD2 as a possible D gene (5 bases). CDR3 length: 14 amino acids. Germline V gives CDR1 MNHNS, CDR2 SASEGT. V gave up 10 bases and J gave up 5 bases, with 19 bases separating them. The CDR3 DNA is TGTGCCACCCCCGGGGTGGACTGGGAAGATACGCAGTATTTT. Its protein is CATPGVDWEDTQYF.

The chain couples TRBV6-1 to TRBJ2-7; D is undetermined. The CDR3 is made up of 19 amino acids. V gave up 0 bases and J gave up 2 bases, with 23 bases separating them. Germline V gives CDR1 MNHNS, CDR2 SASEGT. The CDR3 reads CASSEAIRVSARSAYEQYF. Here the CDR3 DNA reads TGTGCCAGCAGTGAAGCAATCCGAGTCTCAGCCCGAAGCGCCTACGAGCAGTACTTC.